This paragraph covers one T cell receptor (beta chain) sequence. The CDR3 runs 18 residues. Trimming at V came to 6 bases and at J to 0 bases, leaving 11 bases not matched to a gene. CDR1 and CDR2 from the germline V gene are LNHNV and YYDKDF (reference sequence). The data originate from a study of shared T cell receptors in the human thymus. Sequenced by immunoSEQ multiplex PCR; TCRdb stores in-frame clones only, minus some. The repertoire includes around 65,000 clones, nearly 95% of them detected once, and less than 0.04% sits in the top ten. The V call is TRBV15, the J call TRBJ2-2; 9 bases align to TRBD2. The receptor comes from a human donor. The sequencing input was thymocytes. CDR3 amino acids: CATSAGGGLAANTGELFF. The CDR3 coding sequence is TGTGCCACCAGTGCGGGAGGGGGCCTGGCCGCGAACACCGGGGAGCTGTTTTTT.